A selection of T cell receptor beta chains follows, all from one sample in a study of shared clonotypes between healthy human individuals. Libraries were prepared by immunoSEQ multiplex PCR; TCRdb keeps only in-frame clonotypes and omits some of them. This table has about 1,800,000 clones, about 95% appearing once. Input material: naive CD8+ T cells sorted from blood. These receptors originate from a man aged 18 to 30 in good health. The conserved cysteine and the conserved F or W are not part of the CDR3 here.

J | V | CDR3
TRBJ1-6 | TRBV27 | ASSLTGQRSLH
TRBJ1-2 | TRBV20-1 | SARDSEGYT
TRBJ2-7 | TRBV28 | ASSPGAGGSYEQY
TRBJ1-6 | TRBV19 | ASSIFASGNSPLH
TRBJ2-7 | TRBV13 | ASSPNGDYEQY
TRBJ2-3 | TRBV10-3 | AISEFSGRADTDTQY
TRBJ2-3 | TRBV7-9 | ASSQYVTSGVRDTQY
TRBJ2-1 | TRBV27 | ASSSHSTSGGANEQF
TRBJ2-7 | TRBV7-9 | ASSLAHRDEQY
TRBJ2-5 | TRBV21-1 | ASSTVGETQY
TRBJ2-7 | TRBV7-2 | ASSFSGHPGLAPYEQY
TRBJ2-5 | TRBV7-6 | ASSSALRFTAGYQETQY
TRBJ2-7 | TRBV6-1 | ASSASKGERSYEQY
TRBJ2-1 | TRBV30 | AWSPGPYNEQF
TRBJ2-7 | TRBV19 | ASSSRDGTYEQY
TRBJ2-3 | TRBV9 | ASSVAGDLILAQY
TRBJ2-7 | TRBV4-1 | ASSQGDDLSSTYEQY
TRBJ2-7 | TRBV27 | ASSLTGTGGYEQY
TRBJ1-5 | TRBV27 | ASSLGHWQPQH
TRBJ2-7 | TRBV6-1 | ASNRYEQY
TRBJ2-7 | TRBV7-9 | ASSLEGVWGQGAHEQY
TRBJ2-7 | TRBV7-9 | ASSLSTTSYEQY
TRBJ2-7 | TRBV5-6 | ASSPSPGQGAYEQY
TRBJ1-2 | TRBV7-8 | ASSSDLGGGYT
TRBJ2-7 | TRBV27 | ASSFSTGPPYEQY
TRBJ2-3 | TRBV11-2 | ASSLLAGGLEDTQY
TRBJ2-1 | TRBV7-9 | ASSGGVSVEQF
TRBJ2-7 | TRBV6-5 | ASSSGTGWYEQY
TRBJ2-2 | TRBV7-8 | ASTPWDRITGELF
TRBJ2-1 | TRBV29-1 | SVEAVGLGYNEQF
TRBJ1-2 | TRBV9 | ASSVEFGGYT
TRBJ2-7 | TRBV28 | ASSLVTGGAYEQY
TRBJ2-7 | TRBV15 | ATSRLDRGSYEQY
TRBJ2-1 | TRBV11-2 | ASSLYRGSYNEQF
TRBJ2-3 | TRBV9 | ASSVTKTSGATDTQY
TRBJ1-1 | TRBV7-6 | ASSSNRNTEAF
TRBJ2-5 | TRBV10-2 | ASGQGPETQY
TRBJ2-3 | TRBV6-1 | ASTLAGTTDTQY
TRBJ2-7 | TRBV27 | ASSSRTGTNEQY
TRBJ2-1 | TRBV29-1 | SVETGSSQIFYNEQF
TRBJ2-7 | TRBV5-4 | ASSGLAGHSYEQY
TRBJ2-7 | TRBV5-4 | ASSLSRGEQY
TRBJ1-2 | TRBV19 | ASKDGTTLLGGYT
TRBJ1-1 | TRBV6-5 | ASSYGGNTEAF
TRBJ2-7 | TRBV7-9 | ASSFLAGVLEEQY
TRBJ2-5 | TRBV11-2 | ASSQRGETQY
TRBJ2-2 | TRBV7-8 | ASDERDTGELF
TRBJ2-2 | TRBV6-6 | ASSYIGQEITGELF
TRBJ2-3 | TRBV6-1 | ASSEALQLWVYTDTQY